This TCR beta chain was documented in a study of radiotherapy plus CTLA-4 blockade in lung cancer. Profiling relied on immunoSEQ multiplex PCR, and the TCRdb table lists in-frame clones only, not all of them. The repertoire holds roughly 71,000 clones, with 78% as singletons. The germline V gene encodes CDR1 SGDLS and CDR2 YYNGEE. The trim removed 0 bases at V and 7 bases at J, leaving 12 bases unmatched. The CDR3 extends over 19 amino acids. This chain links TRBV9 with TRBJ2-1, with TRBD2 identical over 14 bases. This TCR came from a human donor with non-small cell lung cancer who had a complete response to radiotherapy plus ipilimumab. Sequenced material: peripheral blood, taken from a patient treated with radiotherapy plus ipilimumab. The CDR3 protein is CASSVGGLAGDLQVNEQFF. The DNA of the CDR3 is TGTGCCAGCAGCGTAGGGGGACTAGCGGGGGACCTACAGGTGAATGAGCAGTTCTTC.